These 23 T cell receptor beta chains originate from one sample sequenced in a study of blood T cell repertoires in COVID-19. Here immunoSEQ multiplex PCR was the method, and the copy in TCRdb shows in-frame clones only, minus some. The data show about 380,000 clones, 88% seen once. The sequencing input was PBMCs or T cells enriched from blood (not recorded which). The receptors were sampled from a woman aged 18-29 years who had recovered from COVID-19.

This clone was seen a single time. The J gene is TRBJ2-2, the V gene TRBV10-2; maybe TRBD1 (6 bases). Germline loops: CDR1 WSHSY, CDR2 SAAADI. V was trimmed by 8 bases and J by 2 bases, leaving 15 bases between them. The CDR3 consists of 15 residues. The CDR3 region is CASASDSLNTGELFF. The CDR3 DNA reads TGCGCCAGCGCGTCGGACAGTTTAAACACCGGGGAGCTGTTTTTT.

The CDR3 bases are TGTGCCAGCAGCTTAGGGCCTTACACAGCAGGAAACACCATATATTTT. Translation: CASSLGPYTAGNTIYF. V usage is TRBV7-3 and J usage is TRBJ1-3; D is unresolved. This CDR3 has 16 amino acids. The germline V and J ends were trimmed by 2 bases and 4 bases, with 15 bases remaining between them. CDR1 is SGHTA, CDR2 FQGTGA, per germline. The whole variable domain, remainder taken from reference TRBV7-3 and TRBJ1-3, is GAGVSQTPSNKVTEKGKYVELRCDPISGHTALYWYRQSLGQGPEFLIYFQGTGAADDSGLPNDRFFAVRPEGSVSTLKIQRTERGDSAVYLCASSLGPYTAGNTIYFGEGSWLTVV.

V is TRBV6-5 and J is TRBJ1-4; 9 positions match TRBD1. CDR1 is MNHEY and CDR2 is SVGAGI in the germline V gene. The CDR3 contains 14 residues. Unmatched junction bases numbered 7, after V lost 7 bases and J lost 7 bases. The CDR3 DNA sequence: TGTGCCAGCACCCCGGGACAGGGTTTTGAAAAACTGTTTTTT. Amino acid sequence: CASTPGQGFEKLFF.

This clone was picked up one time. The chain employs TRBV9 and TRBJ1-6; D gene unclear. V dropped 0 bases and J dropped 5 bases, with 3 bases sitting between them. This CDR3 comprises 13 residues. The germline V gene encodes CDR1 SGDLS and CDR2 YYNGEE. The CDR3 DNA sequence: TGTGCCAGCAGCGTAGGAGATAATTCACCCCTCCACTTT. This gives the protein CASSVGDNSPLHF. Looking up the rest from reference TRBV9 and TRBJ1-6 gives the full variable domain: DSGVTQTPKHLITATGQRVTLRCSPRSGDLSVYWYQQSLDQGLQFLIQYYNGEERAKGNILERFSAQQFPDLHSELNLSSLELGDSALYFCASSVGDNSPLHFGNGTRLTVT.

The DNA for the CDR3 is TGTGCCAGCAGCGTAGAAATATCCTCAGGGGAGCAGTTCTTC. Protein product: CASSVEISSGEQFF. This chain uses TRBV9 with TRBJ2-1; weak D call: TRBD1 (5 bases). The CDR3 has 14 amino acids. The V gene lost 0 bases and the J gene lost 10 bases, with 14 bases spanning the gap. Germline assignment: CDR1 SGDLS and CDR2 YYNGEE. The full variable domain, with the rest looked up from reference TRBV9 and TRBJ2-1, is DSGVTQTPKHLITATGQRVTLRCSPRSGDLSVYWYQQSLDQGLQFLIQYYNGEERAKGNILERFSAQQFPDLHSELNLSSLELGDSALYFCASSVEISSGEQFFGPGTRLTVL.

The rearrangement links TRBV5-1 to TRBJ1-1; no clear D. Per the germline V gene, CDR1 is SGHRS and CDR2 is YFSETQ. V shed 1 base and J shed 1 base, with 8 bases lying between them. The CDR3 has 14 amino acids. The chain's CDR3 is CASSLQTENTEAFF. The CDR3 coding sequence is TGCGCCAGCAGCTTGCAAACAGAGAACACTGAAGCTTTCTTT.

V is TRBV7-9 and J is TRBJ2-7; 8 bases map to TRBD1. CDR1 is SEHNR, CDR2 FQNEAQ, per germline (reference sequence). V was clipped by 6 bases and J by 2 bases; unmatched bases: 6. This CDR3 comprises 14 residues. The CDR3 DNA reads as TGTGCCAGCAGGGGGACAGGTGAGACCTACGAGCAGTACTTC. It encodes CASRGTGETYEQYF.

The chain uses TRBV4-1 and TRBJ2-3; maybe TRBD2 (5 bases). The CDR3 runs 15 residues. The V and J ends lost 0 bases and 4 bases respectively, with 11 bases between them. CDR1 and CDR2 from the germline V gene are MGHRA and YSYEKL. CDR3 DNA: TGCGCCAGCAGCCAAGATCCCGGGGTAGCAGATACGCAGTATTTT. This gives the protein CASSQDPGVADTQYF.

Only one count was recorded for this clone. This chain joins TRBV7-9 and TRBJ2-2; 7 bases fit TRBD2. CDR3 length equals 16 residues. Germline V gives CDR1 SEHNR, CDR2 FQNEAQ (reference sequence). Trimming took 5 bases from V and 1 from J; bases not matched to a gene: 7. CDR3 nucleotide sequence: TGTGCCAGCAGCCCTGCCGAGCGGGGGAACACCGGGGAGCTGTTTTTT. It encodes CASSPAERGNTGELFF.

The chain recombines TRBV11-2 with TRBJ2-7, with a weak D call TRBD2 (6 bases). CDR3 length: 14 amino acids. Trimming pared 1 base from V and 9 bases from J, leaving 16 bases between. CDR1 and CDR2 from the germline V gene are SGHAT and FQNNGV. DNA for the CDR3: TGTGCCAGCAGCTTAGGGTTTCAGGAGGAGGGGCAGTACTTC. Amino acid sequence: CASSLGFQEEGQYF.

The count of this clone is one. The chain uses TRBV24-1 and TRBJ2-3; possibly TRBD1 for D (6 bases). The V end lost 0 bases, the J end lost 3 bases, and 18 bases lay between the germline ends. The length of the CDR3 is 18 residues. Germline lookup yields CDR1 KGHDR and CDR2 SFDVKD. In DNA form, the CDR3 reads TGTGCCACCAGTGATTTGAGTCCCCAACAGGGTTGGACAGATACGCAGTATTTT. Amino acids: CATSDLSPQQGWTDTQYF.

The chain recombines TRBV7-2 with TRBJ1-2; tentatively, D is TRBD1 (6 bases). The CDR3 contains 14 residues. Germline V gene lookup returns CDR1 SGHTA and CDR2 FQGNSA. The germline V and J ends were trimmed by 1 base and 6 bases, with 12 bases remaining between them. The CDR3 reads CASSLGMGADGYTF. Here the CDR3 DNA reads TGTGCCAGCAGCTTAGGGATGGGGGCTGATGGCTACACCTTC. The variable domain in full, completed from reference TRBV7-2 and TRBJ1-2, reads GAGVSQSPSNKVTEKGKDVELRCDPISGHTALYWYRQSLGQGLEFLIYFQGNSAPDKSGLPSDRFSAERTGGSVSTLTIQRTQQEDSAVYLCASSLGMGADGYTFGSGTRLTVV.

V and J are TRBV18 and TRBJ1-1; no reliable D call. Per the germline V gene, CDR1 is KGHSH and CDR2 is LQKENI. The CDR3 spans 13 residues. Deletions cut 2 bases from V and 4 bases from J, with 8 bases between. The CDR3 protein is CASSPTTGTEAFF. The CDR3 DNA reads TGTGCCAGCTCACCAACGACTGGCACTGAAGCTTTCTTT.

The J gene is TRBJ2-6, the V gene TRBV25-1; 7 positions match TRBD2. There are 15 residues in the CDR3. After removal of 4 bases from V and 4 bases from J, the junction contained 4 bases not matched to a gene. CDR1 MGHDK and CDR2 SYGVNS come from the germline V gene. CDR3 residues: CASSGAGAGANVLTF. CDR3 nucleotides: TGTGCCAGCAGTGGGGCGGGAGCCGGGGCCAACGTCCTGACTTTC.

CDR3 nucleotide sequence: TGTGCCAGCAGCTTAGACGCTCCGGGGAACACTGAAGCTTTCTTT. Amino acids: CASSLDAPGNTEAFF. This chain uses TRBV7-3 with TRBJ1-1; no clear D. V lost 2 bases and J lost 1, with 11 bases in between. The CDR3 loop spans 15 amino acids. In germline, CDR1 is SGHTA, CDR2 FQGTGA.

With respect to this clone: This sample also contains other DNA sequences that code for the same CDR3. The chain carries TRBV7-9 and TRBJ1-1, with D unclear. This CDR3 is built from 12 residues. Germline V gene sequence: CDR1 SEHNR, CDR2 FQNEAQ (reference sequence). V lost 1 base and J lost 6, with 6 bases in between. The CDR3 loop is CASSLGGSEAFF. The CDR3 DNA reads TGTGCCAGCAGCTTAGGAGGGTCTGAAGCTTTCTTT.

The genes are TRBV19 and TRBJ2-7; D gene unclear. From germline, CDR1 is LNHDA and CDR2 SQIVND (reference sequence). Trimming left V 5 bases short and J 0 bases short, with 14 bases between. CDR3 size: 15 residues. The CDR3 region has the DNA TGTGCCAGTAGTGTATCACCCGCCAGCTCCTACGAGCAGTACTTC. Translated: CASSVSPASSYEQYF. The full variable domain, completed using reference TRBV19 and TRBJ2-7, is DGGITQSPKYLFRKEGQNVTLSCEQNLNHDAMYWYRQDPGQGLRLIYYSQIVNDFQKGDIAEGYSVSREKKESFPLTVTSAQKNPTAFYLCASSVSPASSYEQYFGPGTRLTVT.

This clone showed up just once. The junction and the germline gene differ at one end; a read error may be behind it. This chain uses TRBV7-2 with TRBJ2-3; 8 nucleotides align to TRBD2. Germline V CDR1 and CDR2: SGHTA, FQGNSA. This CDR3 has 14 amino acids. The CDR3 DNA reads as TGTGCCAGCAGCTTCCGGACTAGCATAGATACGCAGTATTTT. It codes for CASSFRTSIDTQYF. The entire variable domain, with the rest obtained from reference TRBV7-2 and TRBJ2-3, is as follows: GAGVSQSPSNKVTEKGKDVELRCDPISGHTALYWYRQSLGQGLEFLIYFQGNSAPDKSGLPSDRFSAERTGGSVSTLTIQRTQQEDSAVYLCASSFRTSIDTQYFGPGTRLTVL.

The chain recombines TRBV6-1 with TRBJ2-7; 7 bases agree with TRBD1. The CDR3 runs 17 residues. Trimming removed 4 bases from V and 3 bases from J; junction bases left unmatched: 15. Germline values: CDR1 MNHNS, CDR2 SASEGT. The CDR3 spells CASSVKIAGGSLYEQYF. In nucleotides, the CDR3 is TGTGCCAGCAGTGTTAAAATAGCAGGGGGATCACTCTACGAGCAGTACTTC.

The rearrangement links TRBV27 to TRBJ1-1; 9 bases are a match to TRBD1. Germline lookup yields CDR1 MNHEY and CDR2 SMNVEV (reference sequence). With V trimmed by 4 bases and J by 1 base, 1 base remained unmatched. This CDR3 is 14 amino acids long. As DNA, the CDR3 is TGTGCCAGCAGTTCGACAGGGGGGAACACTGAAGCTTTCTTT. It codes for CASSSTGGNTEAFF.

The rearrangement links TRBV2 to TRBJ1-1; TRBD1 matches at 9 bases. V trimming: 6 bases; J trimming: 11 bases; junction bases outside the gene matches: 7. This CDR3 is 12 amino acids long. CDR1 is SNHLY, CDR2 FYNNEI, per germline. The CDR3 region is CASSYTGTGAFF. In DNA form, the CDR3 reads TGTGCCAGCAGCTATACCGGGACAGGGGCTTTCTTT.

This sequence joins TRBV13 and TRBJ2-1; unclear D gene. The CDR3 is made up of 14 amino acids. The germline CDR1 and CDR2 sequences are PRHDT and FYEKMQ (reference sequence). The ends were cut back, 0 bases at V and 3 bases at J, with 6 bases in the middle. The CDR3 coding sequence is TGTGCCAGCAGCTTAGGGCAGGTCTACAATGAGCAGTTCTTC. This translates into CASSLGQVYNEQFF.

The chain joins TRBV18 to TRBJ1-2, with D tentatively TRBD1 (5 bases). Trimming took 6 bases from V and 5 from J, leaving 19 bases between them. The CDR3 is made up of 15 amino acids. From germline, CDR1 is KGHSH and CDR2 LQKENI. CDR3 residues: CASSPPGKVGYGYTF. CDR3 DNA: TGTGCCAGCTCCCCCCCAGGGAAGGTTGGGTATGGCTACACCTTC.